This T cell receptor (beta chain) was documented in a study of cytotoxic CD8 clonotypes in ibrutinib-treated CLL (dated by TCRdb to 2020 to 2023). With regard to the full study: The cohort was composed of 11 relapsed/refractory and around 15 treatment-naive patients; IGHV unmutated status was identified in approximately 17 patients. Partial responses were observed in 24 patients and complete responses in 2; after a median follow-up of around 68 months, remission was maintained in around 14 patients and progression was observed in approximately 12. Response samples were taken after a median of roughly a year on treatment, ranging from about 6 to 40 months. An average of approximately 260,000 productive templates and tens of thousands of productive rearrangements was obtained per sample. Of the 85 to 90 participants in the trial, about two dozen had longitudinal samples available. Cryopreserved peripheral blood mononuclear cells were obtained before treatment, at response, and at either sustained remission or disease progression. Every sample from remission and from progressive disease was obtained while the patients were still on ibrutinib.

About this clone: Its cognate antigen has yet to be identified. Base qualities are not recorded, but no much larger clone differs from it by a single base.

On the study overall, not on this receptor specifically: Baseline clonality was found to be higher than that of age-matched healthy donors and was strongly correlated with circulating CD8+ T-cell counts. Sampling times were not matched between patients in sustained remission and patients whose disease was progressing, and lymph node repertoires were not examined. Public clonotypes were rare and either contracted or stayed stable during treatment, and the rise in clonality at ibrutinib response reflected the expansion of private clonotypes. An increase in clonality was observed at ibrutinib response, with clonality remaining stable during sustained remission and falling back toward baseline at progression.

Measured from the cysteine to the phenylalanine, the CDR3 is 16 residues long. The retained sequence is limited to the CDR3, 48 bases, with the frame set at the first base. V is cut back by 1 base and J by 5 bases, with 6 bases in the junction unmatched. For CDR1 and CDR2, the germline V gene lists MGHDK and SYGVNS. On a MiSeq, deep resolution sequencing aimed for a depth between 1 in 1 million and 1 in 200,000 T cells, with each clonotype covered around 10x on average. The immunoSEQ hsTCRB Kit was used to generate TCR beta libraries. The paper's processing steps were these. The data were analyzed with ImmunoSEQ Analyzer and ImmunoSEQ Data Assistant, and V, D and J gene assignments followed IMGT definitions. Clonality, which ranges from 0 to 1, was calculated by subtracting the normalized Shannon entropy of productive rearrangement frequencies from one. Public clonotype analysis was restricted to overrepresented clonotypes comprising at least 0.05% of each patient's repertoire. Approximately 14 age-matched healthy donor repertoires from immuneACCESS were used as controls for clonality. TCRdb took this table from immuneACCESS and kept in-frame rearrangements with V and J called. Such tables lack part of the clones; where checked against another copy, unresolved V genes explain under half of the gap, and the rest is unexplained. The V and J calls and clone size were taken over from that table, and D and trimming were inferred from the DNA. The sample table records around 130,000 clones; under 90% of these occur just once. Of the sample, roughly 3.5% falls within the top ten clones.

The sample's time point, from its label and the paper: less than 30 months on ibrutinib. For TCR beta library preparation, around 2 micrograms of genomic DNA were isolated from cryopreserved PBMCs. High-throughput TCR beta sequencing was performed on longitudinal blood samples from CLL patients receiving ibrutinib monotherapy. The patients took part in an open-label, single-center phase 2 trial of ibrutinib monotherapy. The chain is encoded by TRBV25-1 joined to TRBJ1-2; 11 central bases correspond to TRBD1. Material: PBMCs, obtained after 24 months of ibrutinib treatment. The receptor was derived from a human donor with chronic lymphocytic leukemia. The CDR3 is CASSESVGQGAYGYTF. The base sequence is TGTGCCAGCAGTGAATCTGTCGGACAGGGGGCATATGGCTACACCTTC.